Listed here is a single TCR beta chain. Its cognate antigen has yet to be identified. Base qualities are missing; no much larger clone stands one base away. Counted from cysteine to phenylalanine, this CDR3 has 15 amino acids. The retained sequence is limited to the CDR3, 45 bases, with the frame set at the first base. The germline V gene gives CDR1 as MDHEN and CDR2 as SYDVKM. Relative to germline, V is missing 7 bases and J is missing 4 bases, with 11 bases of the junction outside any gene match. CD8 naive samples were obtained by positive selection for CCR7 among CD45RO-negative cells, yielding a CD45RA+CCR7+ population from which TemRA cells were excluded. The donors were healthy, HIV-negative adults who had no recently reported acute infections or vaccinations. Only Caucasian adults living in Nashville, Tennessee, USA were represented among the donors. Blood was obtained by leukapheresis, after which PBMCs were separated by Ficoll-Histopaque density gradient centrifugation and cryopreserved in liquid nitrogen vapor phase. Analytical flow cytometry was used to check the purity and quantity of each magnetically sorted T cell population. Genomic DNA was isolated from each sorted fraction and quantified by UV absorbance on a Nanodrop 2000c.

This record comes from a study of shared clonotypes between healthy human individuals (dated by TCRdb to the early 2020s). Some background on the complete study: A couple of women and a few men aged 18 to 49 years were included in the cohort. For each donor, CD4 naive and CD4 memory were each run on three plates, CD8 naive on two plates, and CD8 memory on one plate. Blood TCR repertoires of a handful of healthy adults were deeply sequenced to estimate repertoire size and the extent of clonotype sharing between individuals. Libraries were prepared and TCR repertoires were sequenced by different laboratories using diverse techniques, in order to increase sequencing depth and limit assay-specific biases. Each donor's leukapheresis produced roughly between about 0.9 and 9.5 billion PBMCs.

The paper's findings and limits, for the study overall: Incomplete sequencing was indicated by rarefaction of sorted-subset datasets, despite the large sequencing depth. The genetic and exposure-history diversity represented was limited by the small number of donors. Compared with non-shared clonotypes, clonotypes shared by all four sorted-subset donors had higher generation probabilities. When a handful of donors were compared, the shared fraction of clonotypes was 5% to 6.5% for naive CD4, about 4% for naive CD8, 2.3% for memory CD4, and about 0.36% for memory CD8. Pairwise subsampling indicated that sequencing depth was expected to affect the degree of clonotype sharing among donors. Sampling was restricted to blood, and TCR repertoires in tissues likely differ from the TCR repertoires found in blood. Naive subsets generally had larger estimated clonotype richness than memory subsets.

Using the deep immunoSEQ assay, TCR CDR3 regions were amplified from genomic DNA by multiplex PCR. For each cell subset, the extracted genomic DNA was distributed evenly across all wells of several immunoSEQ 96-well plates, and each plate served as one replicate. For sorted subsets, about 200 ng genomic DNA, equal to tens of thousands of T cell genomes, was loaded into each replicate PCR. Purified libraries were quantified with a Qubit 3.0 fluorometer, sized on a Bioanalyzer 2100, and re-quantified with the KAPA Library Quantification kit. A separate single-read 150-cycle Illumina NextSeq 550 flow cell was used to sequence each immunoSEQ 96-well plate. For the original study's pipeline: Because the immunoSEQ output held only junctional sequences and lacked quality scores, the filtering could not match the filtering applied to full-length reads. To assign V/J genes and CDR3, sequences were annotated against IMGT germline references using PyIR, a Python wrapper for IgBLAST v1.9. Reads with weak V/J assignments (E-value above 1e-6), missing CDR3, stop codons, out-of-frame junctions, or ambiguous translated residues were removed. V3J clonotypes were defined as sequences sharing an identical inferred V gene, J gene, and CDR3 amino acid sequence. To compute the percentage overlap between repertoires, the number of shared unique clonotypes was divided by the size of the smaller repertoire. RTK rarefaction, the Chao1 estimator, and Recon v2.1 estimates of unobserved clonotypes were used to assess repertoire richness. For all TCRbeta clonotypes obtained by the gDNA method from a few donors, generation probabilities were computed with OLGA. Entries here come from immuneACCESS through TCRdb and include only in-frame sequences with V and J called. Some clones fail to appear in such tables; in the studies checked, an unresolved V gene covers under half of the shortfall, and the cause of the remainder is unknown. The V and J calls and clone size were taken over from that table, and D and trimming were inferred from the DNA. The sample has about 2.1 million clones on record, approximately 94% of them singletons. The top ten constitute roughly 1.8% of the sample.

This clonotype originated in a man aged 18 to 29 in good health. Some clones in this sample may be carry-over from other donors' samples. The rearrangement combines TRBV28 with TRBJ2-5, and 8 junction bases match TRBD1. Sequenced: naive CD8+ T cells from PBMCs. The meaning of the sample's cell subset or site label: CD45RA+CCR7+. The CDR3 amino acid sequence is: CASTATPQGGETQYF. The nucleotide sequence is TGTGCCAGCACCGCAACCCCACAGGGGGGAGAGACCCAGTACTTC.